This entry lists 23 T cell receptor beta chains sequenced from one sample in a study of shared clonotypes between healthy human individuals. This table comes from immunoSEQ multiplex PCR, and its TCRdb copy is limited to in-frame clones, with some not included. This table holds approximately 2,300,000 clones, just under 95% found once. The sample comprised naive CD4+ T cells from PBMCs. The subset denotes: CD45RA+ positively selected. Receptor source: a man aged 18 to 29 in good health. Some clones in this sample may be carry-over from other donors' samples.

This chain uses TRBV7-8 with TRBJ2-6; D gene unclear. The V end lost 7 bases, the J end lost 2 bases, and 12 bases lay between the germline ends. In germline, CDR1 is SGHVS, CDR2 FQNEAQ. The CDR3 is 15 amino acids. CDR3 amino acids: CASTHDGAGANVLTF. Here the CDR3 DNA reads TGTGCCAGCACCCACGACGGAGCTGGGGCCAACGTCCTGACTTTC.

A remark on this clone: This sample includes further DNA sequences coding for the same CDR3. The genes are TRBV6-1 and TRBJ1-4, with a possible D match to TRBD1 (5 bases). CDR3 length: 13 amino acids. Germline loops: CDR1 MNHNS, CDR2 SASEGT. The V and J ends lost 6 bases and 5 bases respectively, with 10 bases between them. CDR3 loop: CASRGPGNEKLFF. CDR3 DNA sequence: TGTGCCAGCAGGGGTCCAGGGAATGAAAAACTGTTTTTT.

This chain uses TRBV6-6 with TRBJ1-2, with TRBD1 matching 8 bases. There are 13 residues in the CDR3. CDR1 and CDR2 from the germline V gene are MNHNY and SVGAGI (reference sequence). The V gene end was trimmed by 7 bases and the J gene end by 3 bases; junction bases not matched to a gene: 4. This CDR3 is CASTGGADYGYTF. The CDR3 DNA is TGTGCCAGCACAGGGGGCGCAGACTATGGCTACACCTTC.

V usage is TRBV28 and J usage is TRBJ1-2, with D maybe TRBD1 (6 bases). The germline V gene has CDR1 MDHEN and CDR2 SYDVKM. The length of the CDR3 is 14 residues. Trimming left V 7 bases short and J 3 bases short, with 15 bases between. In DNA, the CDR3 is TGTGCCAGCACTCTGCAGGGGCAATACTATGGCTACACCTTC. It yields the protein CASTLQGQYYGYTF.

In its sample, this clone was seen a few times. The gene calls are TRBV6-1 and TRBJ1-2, with unresolved D. Trimming pared 3 bases from V and 8 bases from J, leaving 19 bases between. The CDR3 extends over 15 amino acids. Germline V gene sequence: CDR1 MNHNS, CDR2 SASEGT. CDR3 nucleotides: TGTGCCAGCAGTGACCGGGTCACGGAGAGGGTAGGCTACACCTTC. Translation gives CASSDRVTERVGYTF.

The CDR3 DNA follows: TGTGCCAGCACCATTGACAGACCCTATGGCTACACCTTC. Translated, it gives CASTIDRPYGYTF. The J gene is TRBJ1-2, the V gene TRBV2; D might be TRBD1 (5 bases). V was cut by 7 bases and J by 4 bases, with 13 bases left in between. The CDR3 runs to 13 residues. Germline lookup yields CDR1 SNHLY and CDR2 FYNNEI. Combining the CDR3 with reference TRBV2 and TRBJ1-2 gives the whole variable domain EPEVTQTPSHQVTQMGQEVILRCVPISNHLYFYWYRQILGQKVEFLVSFYNNEISEKSEIFDDQFSVERPDGSNFTLKIRSTKLEDSAMYFCASTIDRPYGYTFGSGTRLTVV.

The V and J genes are TRBV5-1 and TRBJ2-3, with D perhaps TRBD1 (6 bases). V lost 4 bases to trimming and J lost 5 bases, with 11 bases between them. Germline CDR1 SGHRS, CDR2 YFSETQ. The CDR3 loop spans 13 amino acids. The CDR3 loop reads CASSPGVGDTQYF. In nucleotides, the CDR3 is TGCGCCAGCAGCCCAGGGGTAGGAGATACGCAGTATTTT.

The chain links TRBV5-1 to TRBJ2-5, with TRBD1 as a possible D gene (6 bases). The length of the CDR3 is 14 residues. CDR1 and CDR2 from the germline V gene are SGHRS and YFSETQ. V dropped 3 bases and J dropped 7 bases, with 16 bases sitting between them. CDR3 sequence: CASSSGAIEGTQYF. The CDR3 DNA reads as TGCGCCAGCAGCTCAGGGGCTATCGAGGGGACCCAGTACTTC.

This rearrangement joins TRBV6-5 to TRBJ1-2; possibly TRBD1 for D (5 bases). This CDR3 is 15 amino acids long. Germline CDR1 and CDR2: MNHEY and SVGAGI. With 7 bases removed from V and 4 bases from J, the gap between germline ends came to 19 bases. As DNA, the CDR3 is TGTGCCAGCACGGAACAGGCCCGGCATGGCTATGGCTACACCTTC. It encodes CASTEQARHGYGYTF.

The chain carries TRBV4-2 and TRBJ1-1, with D perhaps matching TRBD1 (6 bases). The CDR3 is 14 amino acids. Germline V gene lookup returns CDR1 LGHNA and CDR2 YNFKEQ. The V end was cut by 7 bases, the J end by 4 bases, with 16 bases between. As DNA, the CDR3 is TGTGCCAGCAACCTACAGGGAGGTGGCACTGAAGCTTTCTTT. This gives the protein CASNLQGGGTEAFF.

CDR3 coding DNA: TGTGCCAGCAGCCATACTAGAAACACAGATACGCAGTATTTT. Protein product: CASSHTRNTDTQYF. V is TRBV4-2 and J is TRBJ2-3; possibly TRBD2 for D (5 bases). The ends were cut back, 3 bases at V and 2 bases at J, with 9 bases in the middle. The CDR3 covers 14 residues. From germline, CDR1 is LGHNA and CDR2 YNFKEQ.

This clone has just a few counts. The genes are TRBV30 and TRBJ2-2; 8 nucleotides match TRBD1. Germline CDR1 GTSNPN, CDR2 SVGIG (reference sequence). V dropped 1 base and J dropped 1; count of bases not matched to a gene: 2. This CDR3 comprises 15 residues. CDR3 in amino acids: CAWSEGTGNTGELFF. CDR3 DNA sequence: TGTGCCTGGAGTGAAGGGACAGGGAACACCGGGGAGCTGTTTTTT.

This rearrangement joins TRBV7-8 to TRBJ1-3; D is undetermined. The CDR3 covers 12 residues. Trimming pared 6 bases from V and 6 bases from J, leaving 9 bases between. CDR1 SGHVS and CDR2 FQNEAQ come from the germline V gene. DNA of the CDR3: TGTGCCAGCAGTGGCGGGGAAAACACCATATATTTT. This codes for CASSGGENTIYF.

The chain recombines TRBV21-1 with TRBJ1-5; no DNA check was done on the table's D call, TRBD1. TRBV21-1 is described as a pseudogene. The CDR3 has 14 residues. The CDR3 protein is CASRGRYSNQPQHF. The CDR3 DNA follows: TGTGCCAGCAGGGGCCGGTATAGCAATCAGCCCCAGCATTTT.

This clone appeared a single time. The chain uses TRBV29-1 and TRBJ2-3, with 8 bases identical to TRBD2. V shed 4 bases and J 0 bases; nucleotides not matched to a gene: 3. CDR1 is SQVTM and CDR2 is ANQGSEA in the germline V gene. CDR3 length: 14 residues. CDR3 sequence (DNA): TGCAGCGTTGCCCCTAGCGGGAGCACAGATACGCAGTATTTT. This translates into CSVAPSGSTDTQYF.

V gene TRBV27 combines with J gene TRBJ2-3, with D tentatively TRBD2 (6 bases). The V gene lost 5 bases and the J gene lost 9 bases, with 15 bases spanning the gap. Per the germline V gene, CDR1 is MNHEY and CDR2 is SMNVEV (reference sequence). The CDR3 runs to 13 residues. DNA for the CDR3: TGTGCCAGCAGTCGGACTGGGGGGATGACGCAGTATTTT. This codes for CASSRTGGMTQYF.

This chain connects TRBV14 to TRBJ1-4; TRBD1 might be the D (5 bases). The CDR3 covers 18 residues. Looked up from germline, CDR1 is SGHDN and CDR2 is FVKESK. V was trimmed by 3 bases and J by 0 bases, leaving 17 bases between them. The CDR3 nucleotides read TGTGCCAGCAGCCATAGGAGGGGCAGTCCCGCAACTAATGAAAAACTGTTTTTT. This codes for CASSHRRGSPATNEKLFF.

This chain connects TRBV4-3 to TRBJ2-7; TRBD2 might be the D (5 bases). The V gene's germline CDR1 is LGHNA and CDR2 YSLEER. The V and J ends lost 1 base and 6 bases respectively, with 10 bases between them. The CDR3 is 13 residues long. The CDR3 DNA reads as TGCGCCAGCAGCCAAGTAACGGGGAGCGAGCAGTACTTC. Translating it yields CASSQVTGSEQYF.

The J gene is TRBJ2-3, the V gene TRBV7-2; D uncertain. V was clipped by 4 bases and J by 4 bases, with 12 bases between them. The CDR3 consists of 14 residues. CDR1 is SGHTA and CDR2 is FQGNSA in the germline V gene. CDR3 DNA: TGTGCCAGCAGCTCGCAAGTAGTGGCAGATACGCAGTATTTT. Translating it yields CASSSQVVADTQYF. Full variable domain (missing parts from reference TRBV7-2 and TRBJ2-3): GAGVSQSPSNKVTEKGKDVELRCDPISGHTALYWYRQSLGQGLEFLIYFQGNSAPDKSGLPSDRFSAERTGGSVSTLTIQRTQQEDSAVYLCASSSQVVADTQYFGPGTRLTVL.

The chain combines TRBV19 with TRBJ1-1; D is undetermined. The CDR3 is 14 residues long. V shed 6 bases and J shed 5 bases, with 16 bases lying between them. Germline loops: CDR1 LNHDA, CDR2 SQIVND (reference sequence). The CDR3 sequence is CASSSIRTRTEAFF. The CDR3 DNA sequence: TGTGCCAGTAGCTCTATACGTACCCGGACTGAAGCTTTCTTT.

This rearrangement joins TRBV19 to TRBJ1-5; 7 nucleotides align to TRBD1. CDR1 and CDR2 from the germline V gene are LNHDA and SQIVND (reference sequence). The CDR3 spans 16 residues. Trimming cost V 6 bases and J 10 bases; bases outside gene matches: 18. The CDR3 loop is CASSHATGMGVDPQHF. CDR3 DNA: TGTGCCAGTAGCCACGCGACAGGGATGGGGGTGGATCCCCAGCATTTT.

Comment on this clone: Different DNA sequences within this sample yield the same CDR3. V is TRBV5-1 and J is TRBJ2-7; 7 bases are shared with TRBD2. The trim removed 4 bases at V and 4 bases at J, leaving 5 bases unmatched. CDR1 and CDR2 from the germline V gene are SGHRS and YFSETQ. The CDR3 extends over 13 amino acids. CDR3 amino acids: CASSPSGGYEQYF. In DNA, the CDR3 is TGCGCCAGCAGCCCATCGGGGGGATACGAGCAGTACTTC.

V is TRBV28 and J is TRBJ2-3; D tentatively fits TRBD1 or TRBD2 (5 bases each). Deletions cut 5 bases from V and 2 bases from J, with 17 bases between. The CDR3 consists of 16 residues. Germline CDR1 MDHEN, CDR2 SYDVKM. Written as DNA, the CDR3 is TGTGCCAGCAGTACCACCGGGACGATCCCCACAGATACGCAGTATTTT. Residues: CASSTTGTIPTDTQYF.